This is a list of T cell receptor beta chains from one sample in a study of blood T cell repertoires in COVID-19. Repertoires were generated with immunoSEQ multiplex PCR, while TCRdb's copy carries only in-frame clones and drops some. The data hold approximately 150,000 clones, with roughly 78% observed a single time. Sequencing was carried out using peripheral blood. Receptors originate from a human donor with acute or convalescent COVID-19. The donor label of this sample is uncertain. Both conserved end residues are part of each CDR3. Each record gives: clone size, J gene, D gene, V gene, CDR3 protein, CDR3 DNA. D genes are given only for firm matches. The size field is filled for only some rows; it gives once, few, many or a size class.

size: -
J: TRBJ2-5
D: -
V: TRBV19
CDR3: CASQGTGETQYF
DNA: TGTGCCAGCCAGGGAACGGGAGAGACCCAGTACTTC

size: -
J: TRBJ2-7
D: -
V: TRBV10-1
CDR3: CASSEFRDPSYEQYF
DNA: TGCGCCAGCAGTGAGTTCAGGGATCCATCCTACGAGCAGTACTTC

size: -
J: TRBJ1-1
D: -
V: TRBV2
CDR3: CASIPGRGVNTEAFF
DNA: TGTGCCAGCATTCCAGGGAGGGGGGTCAACACTGAAGCTTTCTTT

size: -
J: TRBJ2-7
D: TRBD1
V: TRBV30
CDR3: CAWILGGRGREQYF
DNA: TGTGCCTGGATCCTTGGGGGCAGGGGGCGCGAGCAGTACTTC

size: -
J: TRBJ1-4
D: TRBD1
V: TRBV5-6
CDR3: CASSFSGTGNEKLFF
DNA: TGTGCCAGCAGCTTTTCGGGGACAGGGAATGAAAAACTGTTTTTT

size: -
J: TRBJ2-7
D: -
V: TRBV5-1
CDR3: CASSLAGTQYEQYF
DNA: TGCGCCAGCAGCTTGGCTGGGACACAATACGAGCAGTACTTC

size: -
J: TRBJ1-2
D: TRBD1
V: TRBV19
CDR3: CASSPGTGDANYGYTF
DNA: TGTGCCAGTAGCCCGGGGACAGGGGACGCAAACTATGGCTACACCTTC

size: -
J: TRBJ2-3
D: TRBD1
V: TRBV19
CDR3: CASSKTGDVDTQYF
DNA: TGTGCCAGTAGTAAGACAGGGGATGTGGATACGCAGTATTTT

size: few
J: TRBJ2-7
D: TRBD2
V: TRBV6-5
CDR3: CASSRLAGTTREQYF
DNA: TGTGCCAGCAGTAGATTAGCGGGGACTACTCGCGAGCAGTACTTC

size: -
J: TRBJ1-1
D: TRBD1
V: TRBV9
CDR3: CASSADRGMNTEAFF
DNA: TGTGCCAGCAGCGCAGACAGGGGAATGAACACTGAAGCTTTCTTT

size: once
J: TRBJ2-3
D: TRBD2
V: TRBV6-4
CDR3: CASSPRLALSTDTQYF
DNA: TGTGCCAGCAGTCCCCGACTAGCGCTGAGTACAGATACGCAGTATTTT

size: -
J: TRBJ1-1
D: TRBD1
V: TRBV6-6
CDR3: CASPGGGDPEAFF
DNA: TGTGCCAGCCCTGGAGGGGGCGATCCTGAAGCTTTCTTT

size: -
J: TRBJ1-2
D: -
V: TRBV19
CDR3: CASSIGPSGYTF
DNA: TGTGCCAGTAGTATAGGCCCGAGTGGCTACACCTTC

size: -
J: TRBJ1-5
D: -
V: TRBV29-1
CDR3: CSVGREMGNQPQHF
DNA: TGCAGCGTTGGCCGGGAAATGGGCAATCAGCCCCAGCATTTT

size: -
J: TRBJ1-2
D: TRBD1
V: TRBV5-1
CDR3: CASSPGTGAYGYTF
DNA: TGCGCCAGCAGCCCAGGGACAGGAGCCTATGGCTACACCTTC

size: -
J: TRBJ1-4
D: -
V: TRBV4-1
CDR3: CASSQGAGEGSTEKLFF
DNA: TGCGCCAGCAGCCAAGGAGCAGGGGAGGGGAGTACTGAAAAACTGTTTTTT

size: -
J: TRBJ2-7
D: -
V: TRBV6-5
CDR3: CASTSQIYEQYF
DNA: TGTGCCAGCACCTCCCAGATCTACGAGCAGTACTTC

size: -
J: TRBJ2-2
D: TRBD2
V: TRBV15
CDR3: CATSLGLAGDSNTGELFF
DNA: TGTGCCACCAGCCTTGGGCTAGCGGGGGACTCGAACACCGGGGAGCTGTTTTTT

size: -
J: TRBJ1-2
D: -
V: TRBV21-1
CDR3: CASSKGGQNYGYTF
DNA: TGTGCCAGCAGCAAAGGAGGCCAAAACTATGGCTACACCTTC

size: -
J: TRBJ1-6
D: -
V: TRBV7-6
CDR3: CASSLGGRSSYNSPLHF
DNA: TGTGCCAGCAGCTTAGGGGGGAGGAGCTCCTATAATTCACCCCTCCACTTT

size: -
J: TRBJ2-5
D: TRBD1
V: TRBV9
CDR3: CASSVVTGPQETQYF
DNA: TGTGCCAGCAGCGTAGTGACAGGGCCCCAAGAGACCCAGTACTTC

size: -
J: TRBJ1-4
D: -
V: TRBV10-3
CDR3: CAIRRTDTTNEKLFF
DNA: TGTGCCATCAGACGGACGGACACAACTAATGAAAAACTGTTTTTT

size: -
J: TRBJ1-5
D: -
V: TRBV30
CDR3: CAWSRSSGQPQHF
DNA: TGTGCCTGGAGTCGTTCCTCCGGTCAGCCCCAGCATTTT

size: -
J: TRBJ1-2
D: -
V: TRBV19
CDR3: CASSIPQQYYGYTF
DNA: TGTGCCAGTAGTATACCACAGCAGTACTATGGCTACACCTTC

size: -
J: TRBJ1-2
D: -
V: TRBV15
CDR3: CATSPRQGYGYTF
DNA: TGTGCCACCAGCCCCCGGCAGGGGTATGGCTACACCTTC

size: few
J: TRBJ1-2
D: -
V: TRBV30
CDR3: CAWSRTGTLSYGYTF
DNA: TGTGCCTGGAGCCGAACCGGGACTTTGAGCTATGGCTACACCTTC

size: -
J: TRBJ1-1
D: TRBD1
V: TRBV10-3
CDR3: CAISRDRGPAFF
DNA: TGTGCCATCAGCCGGGACAGGGGCCCAGCTTTCTTT

size: -
J: TRBJ1-5
D: TRBD1
V: TRBV4-1
CDR3: CASSQDPGTGAPSNQPQHF
DNA: TGCGCCAGCAGCCAAGACCCCGGGACAGGGGCTCCTAGCAATCAGCCCCAGCATTTT

size: -
J: TRBJ1-1
D: TRBD1
V: TRBV2
CDR3: CARVYRGNTEAFF
DNA: TGTGCTAGAGTCTACAGGGGGAACACTGAAGCTTTCTTT

size: -
J: TRBJ1-5
D: -
V: TRBV19
CDR3: CASSGTPGADYQPQHF
DNA: TGTGCCAGTAGTGGAACCCCAGGGGCCGACTACCAGCCCCAGCATTTT

size: -
J: TRBJ1-2
D: -
V: TRBV6-1
CDR3: CASSEALLGRSYGYTF
DNA: TGTGCCAGCAGTGAAGCGCTTCTGGGCAGGTCGTATGGCTACACCTTC

size: -
J: TRBJ2-5
D: -
V: TRBV19
CDR3: CASSPQRAAGAQETQYF
DNA: TGTGCCAGTAGTCCCCAACGGGCGGCAGGGGCGCAAGAGACCCAGTACTTC

size: -
J: TRBJ1-2
D: -
V: TRBV3-1/TRBV3-2
CDR3: CASSQAGAGFYGYTF
DNA: TGTGCCAGCAGCCAAGCAGGGGCAGGCTTCTATGGCTACACCTTC

size: -
J: TRBJ2-7
D: -
V: TRBV6-1
CDR3: CASSEAGRSYEQYF
DNA: TGTGCCAGCAGTGAAGCTGGCAGGTCCTACGAGCAGTACTTC

size: few
J: TRBJ1-6
D: TRBD1
V: TRBV5-6
CDR3: CASSLFGQGRSPLHF
DNA: TGTGCCAGCAGCTTGTTCGGACAGGGGAGATCACCCCTCCACTTT

size: -
J: TRBJ2-3
D: TRBD2
V: TRBV19
CDR3: CASMTSAAPDTQYF
DNA: TGTGCCAGTATGACTAGCGCGGCACCAGATACGCAGTATTTT

size: few
J: TRBJ2-5
D: -
V: TRBV4-2
CDR3: CASSQDLRGETQYF
DNA: TGTGCCAGCAGCCAAGACCTCCGGGGGGAGACCCAGTACTTC

size: few
J: TRBJ1-2
D: -
V: TRBV5-1
CDR3: CASSFGGQNYGYTF
DNA: TGCGCCAGCAGCTTCGGCGGACAGAACTATGGCTACACCTTC

size: -
J: TRBJ2-3
D: TRBD2
V: TRBV5-6
CDR3: CASSPLPGRAGTDTQYF
DNA: TGTGCCAGCAGCCCCTTGCCGGGGAGGGCCGGCACAGATACGCAGTATTTT

size: -
J: TRBJ2-2
D: -
V: TRBV3-1/TRBV3-2
CDR3: CASSPRGTGELFF
DNA: TGTGCCAGCAGCCCACGGGGGACCGGGGAGCTGTTTTTT

size: -
J: TRBJ1-3
D: -
V: TRBV10-3
CDR3: CAISESGNTIYF
DNA: TGTGCCATCAGTGAGTCCGGGAACACCATATATTTT

size: many
J: TRBJ2-7
D: -
V: TRBV3-1/TRBV3-2
CDR3: CASKRQGGEQYF
DNA: TGTGCCAGCAAGCGACAGGGAGGCGAGCAGTACTTC

size: -
J: TRBJ1-4
D: -
V: TRBV6-6
CDR3: CASSYSRGTNEKLFF
DNA: TGTGCCAGCAGTTACTCTAGGGGGACTAATGAAAAACTGTTTTTT

size: few
J: TRBJ1-5
D: TRBD1
V: TRBV27
CDR3: CASSVTGTGYQPQHF
DNA: TGTGCCAGCAGTGTTACCGGGACAGGGTATCAGCCCCAGCATTTT

size: -
J: TRBJ2-7
D: TRBD2
V: TRBV11-2
CDR3: CASSLEAGGFSYEQYF
DNA: TGTGCCAGCAGCTTAGAAGCGGGGGGGTTCTCCTACGAGCAGTACTTC

size: -
J: TRBJ1-2
D: -
V: TRBV7-9
CDR3: CASSLWSRDYGYTF
DNA: TGTGCCAGCAGCTTGTGGTCGCGGGACTATGGCTACACCTTC

size: once
J: TRBJ1-2
D: -
V: TRBV2
CDR3: CASSLIGVYGYTF
DNA: TGTGCCAGCAGCCTAATAGGGGTATATGGCTACACCTTC

size: -
J: TRBJ2-7
D: -
V: TRBV5-1
CDR3: CASSLSSPGSYEQYF
DNA: TGCGCCAGCAGCTTGTCTTCACCCGGCTCCTACGAGCAGTACTTC

size: few
J: TRBJ2-2
D: -
V: TRBV7-2
CDR3: CASSFRGANTGELFF
DNA: TGTGCCAGCAGCTTCCGGGGGGCTAACACCGGGGAGCTGTTTTTT

size: -
J: TRBJ1-2
D: -
V: TRBV7-8
CDR3: CASSLDSTYGYTF
DNA: TGTGCCAGCAGCTTAGATTCTACCTATGGCTACACCTTC

size: -
J: TRBJ2-3
D: TRBD1
V: TRBV5-1
CDR3: CASSVNRGITDTQYF
DNA: TGCGCCAGCAGCGTAAACAGGGGAATCACAGATACGCAGTATTTT

size: -
J: TRBJ1-4
D: -
V: TRBV7-9
CDR3: CASSSGLSANEKLFF
DNA: TGTGCCAGCAGCTCGGGACTCTCGGCGAATGAAAAACTGTTTTTT